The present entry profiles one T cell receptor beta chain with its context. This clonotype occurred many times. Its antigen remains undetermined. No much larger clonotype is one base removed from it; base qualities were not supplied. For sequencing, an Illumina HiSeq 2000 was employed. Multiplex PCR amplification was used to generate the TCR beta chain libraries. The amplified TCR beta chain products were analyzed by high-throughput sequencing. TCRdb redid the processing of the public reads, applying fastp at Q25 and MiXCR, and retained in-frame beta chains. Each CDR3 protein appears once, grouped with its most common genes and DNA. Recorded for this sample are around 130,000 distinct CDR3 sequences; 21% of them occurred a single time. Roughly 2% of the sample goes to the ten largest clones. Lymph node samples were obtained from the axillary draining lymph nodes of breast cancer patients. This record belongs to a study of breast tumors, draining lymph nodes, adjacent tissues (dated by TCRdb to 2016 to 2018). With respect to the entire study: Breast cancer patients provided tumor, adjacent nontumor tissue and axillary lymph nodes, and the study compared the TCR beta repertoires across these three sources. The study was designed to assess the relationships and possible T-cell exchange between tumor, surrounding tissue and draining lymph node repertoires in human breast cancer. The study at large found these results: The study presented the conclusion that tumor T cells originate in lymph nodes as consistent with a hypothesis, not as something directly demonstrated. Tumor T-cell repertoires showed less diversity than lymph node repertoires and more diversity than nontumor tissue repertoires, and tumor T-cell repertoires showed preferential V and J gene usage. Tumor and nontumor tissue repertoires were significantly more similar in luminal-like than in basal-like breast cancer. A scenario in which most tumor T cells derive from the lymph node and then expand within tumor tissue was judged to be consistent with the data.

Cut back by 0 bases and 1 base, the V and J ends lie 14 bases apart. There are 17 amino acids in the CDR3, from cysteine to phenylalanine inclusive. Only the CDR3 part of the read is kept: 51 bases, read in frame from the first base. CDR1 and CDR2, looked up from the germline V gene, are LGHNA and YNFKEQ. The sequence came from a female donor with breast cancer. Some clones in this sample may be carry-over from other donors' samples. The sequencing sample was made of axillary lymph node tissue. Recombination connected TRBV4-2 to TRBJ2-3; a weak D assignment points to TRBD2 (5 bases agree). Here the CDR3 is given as CASSQELALPGTDTQYF. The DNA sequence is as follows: TGTGCCAGCAGCCAAGAATTAGCGCTTCCCGGCACAGATACGCAGTATTTT.